The 18 T cell receptor beta chains presented below share a single source sample, sequenced in a study of T cell responses to AZD1222 COVID-19 vaccine. The method was immunoSEQ multiplex PCR; TCRdb's version includes in-frame clones alone and lacks a portion of them. Of approximately 140,000 clones listed, approximately 92% were seen once; the top ten hold 2.5% to 3.5%. Here the sequenced sample was peripheral blood, taken 28 days after the second AZD1222 dose. Receptors originate from an adult who received the AZD1222 COVID-19 vaccine.

The chain carries TRBV11-2 and TRBJ1-2, with a possible D match to TRBD1 (5 bases). V gave up 3 bases and J gave up 0 bases, with 5 bases separating them. Germline V CDR1 and CDR2: SGHAT, FQNNGV. CDR3 length equals 13 residues. This chain's CDR3 is CASSLGANYGYTF. The CDR3 DNA sequence: TGTGCCAGCAGCTTGGGGGCTAACTATGGCTACACCTTC.

The chain has TRBV6-1 and TRBJ1-2; possibly TRBD1 for D (6 bases). The CDR3 contains 16 residues. V gave up 4 bases and J gave up 2 bases, with 17 bases separating them. Looked up from germline, CDR1 is MNHNS and CDR2 is SASEGT. The CDR3 loop reads CASSGGLGGANYGYTF. CDR3 nucleotides: TGTGCCAGCAGTGGGGGTCTGGGGGGCGCGAACTATGGCTACACCTTC.

The J gene is TRBJ2-3, the V gene TRBV2, with D maybe TRBD1 (6 bases). The CDR3 totals 15 residues. Trimming shortened V by 10 bases and J by 1 base, and 18 bases separated the two germline ends. The V gene's germline CDR1 is SNHLY and CDR2 FYNNEI. CDR3 sequence reads: CATSSQGMGTDTQYF. In nucleotides, the CDR3 is TGTGCCACTTCCTCACAGGGAATGGGCACAGATACGCAGTATTTT.

The V gene is TRBV7-9, the J gene TRBJ2-7; 8 bases align to TRBD1. Germline assignment: CDR1 SEHNR and CDR2 FQNEAQ (reference sequence). Losses at the gene ends were 1 base for V and 7 bases for J; bases not matched to a gene: 6. The CDR3 loop spans 14 amino acids. CDR3 in amino acids: CASSLVVRGREQYF. DNA for the CDR3: TGTGCCAGCAGCTTAGTGGTCAGGGGGCGAGAGCAGTACTTC.

This chain joins TRBV2 and TRBJ1-2, with TRBD1 identical over 9 bases. The CDR3 is 12 residues long. Germline lookup yields CDR1 SNHLY and CDR2 FYNNEI. V was pared by 11 bases and J by 4 bases, with 5 bases of the junction left unmatched. Here the CDR3 reads CAGYRGLYGYTF. The DNA for the CDR3 is TGTGCCGGATACAGGGGGCTCTATGGCTACACCTTC.

The chain carries TRBV5-1 and TRBJ1-2, with D possibly TRBD1 on 6 matching bases. Germline assignment: CDR1 SGHRS and CDR2 YFSETQ. V was shortened by 7 bases and J by 6 bases, with 19 bases between the two germline ends. This CDR3 has 14 residues. CDR3: CASATMGGGNGYTF. The CDR3 DNA follows: TGCGCCAGCGCGACGATGGGGGGCGGTAATGGCTACACCTTC.

The chain couples TRBV18 to TRBJ2-2; D perhaps matches TRBD2 (5 bases). The CDR3 runs to 14 residues. V was cut by 2 bases and J by 6 bases, with 10 bases left in between. Germline V gene data show CDR1 as KGHSH and CDR2 as LQKENI. The CDR3 DNA follows: TGTGCCAGCTCACCAGCTACTAGACCCGGGGAGCTGTTTTTT. Translating it yields CASSPATRPGELFF.

V usage is TRBV7-8 and J usage is TRBJ1-2; no definite D call. Between the trimmed V and J ends, which lost 7 bases and 2 bases, there was a span of 17 bases. The germline gives CDR1 SGHVS, CDR2 FQNEAQ. The CDR3 has 15 residues. The CDR3 DNA reads as TGTGCCAGCACCAGCGGGCCGGGATCCAACTATGGCTACACCTTC. Translation: CASTSGPGSNYGYTF.

The rearrangement uses TRBV7-3 and TRBJ2-1, with D possibly matching TRBD1 (6 bases). Trimming cost V 6 bases and J 6 bases, with 15 bases left between them. Germline assignment: CDR1 SGHTA and CDR2 FQGTGA. The CDR3 totals 14 residues. CDR3 sequence reads: CASSTTGTFNEQFF. The CDR3 coding sequence is TGTGCCAGCAGTACGACCGGGACATTCAATGAGCAGTTCTTC.

This chain joins TRBV9 and TRBJ2-7; 8 bases match TRBD2. J lost 1 base, V lost 0 bases, and 3 bases had no gene match. Germline V CDR1 and CDR2: SGDLS, YYNGEE. This CDR3 region has 15 residues. CDR3 sequence: CASSVEAGGSYEQYF. CDR3 nucleotide sequence: TGTGCCAGCAGCGTAGAGGCGGGAGGATCCTACGAGCAGTACTTC.

The chain is built from TRBV28 and TRBJ2-3; the D is unclear. CDR1 is MDHEN and CDR2 is SYDVKM in the germline V gene. The CDR3 is made up of 13 amino acids. V was shortened by 7 bases and J by 1 base, with 9 bases between the two germline ends. The CDR3: CASTLGGTDTQYF. The CDR3 region has the DNA TGTGCCAGCACCCTCGGTGGCACAGATACGCAGTATTTT.

This chain links TRBV27 with TRBJ1-2, with 7 nucleotides matching TRBD1. The CDR3 contains 16 residues. CDR1 and CDR2 from the germline V gene are MNHEY and SMNVEV (reference sequence). J gave up 0 bases and V 5 bases, and 9 bases lay outside the gene matches. CDR3 in DNA: TGTGCCAGCAGTCGTTCCGGGACAGAGTCTAACTATGGCTACACCTTC. Its translation is CASSRSGTESNYGYTF.

The chain uses TRBV28 and TRBJ2-1; no reliable D call. The CDR3 consists of 14 residues. Germline loops: CDR1 MDHEN, CDR2 SYDVKM. With 4 bases removed from V and 2 bases from J, the gap between germline ends came to 9 bases. DNA of the CDR3: TGTGCCAGCAGTTCGGACGGTACCTACAATGAGCAGTTCTTC. The encoded protein is CASSSDGTYNEQFF.

This clone occurred a few times. This rearrangement joins TRBV10-2 to TRBJ1-2, with D perhaps matching TRBD1 (6 bases). Germline CDR1 reads WSHSY; CDR2 reads SAAADI. The CDR3 is 14 residues long. Trimming cost V 8 bases and J 6 bases, with 19 bases left between them. CDR3 nucleotides: TGCGCCAGCGAGCCCAAAGGGACACTTAATGGCTACACCTTC. Translation: CASEPKGTLNGYTF.

J is TRBJ1-1 and V is TRBV11-2; no reliable D call. There are 16 residues in the CDR3. Germline V lookup: CDR1 SGHAT, CDR2 FQNNGV. Trimming cost V 1 base and J 10 bases, with 22 bases left between them. CDR3 protein: CASSLGTASPGVGAFF. As DNA, the CDR3 is TGTGCCAGCAGCTTAGGAACCGCTAGTCCGGGAGTAGGAGCTTTCTTT.

The chain joins TRBV10-3 to TRBJ2-1; 14 bases align to TRBD2. The CDR3 extends over 15 amino acids. Germline loops: CDR1 ENHRY, CDR2 SYGVKD. The V segment lost 10 bases and the J segment 8 bases; nucleotides outside the gene matches: 10. Here the CDR3 DNA reads TGTGCCAGTGCCCCGGGACTAGCGGGAGCCTATGAGCAGTTCTTC. Translation gives CASAPGLAGAYEQFF.

This chain uses TRBV3-1 (or the pseudogene TRBV3-2) with TRBJ1-2; tentative D call: TRBD1 (6 bases). CDR1 is LGHDT and CDR2 is YNNKEL in the germline V gene (reference sequence). The length of the CDR3 is 15 residues. Trimming removed 1 base from V and 6 bases from J, with 15 bases in between. The CDR3 bases are TGTGCCAGCAGCCAAGTCGTTGGGGGCAATCATGGCTACACCTTC. Amino acids: CASSQVVGGNHGYTF.

The CDR3 spells CASSLYGTGIWAGELFF. The CDR3 region has the DNA TGTGCCAGCAGTTTATATGGGACAGGGATCTGGGCCGGGGAGCTGTTTTTT. The chain links TRBV11-3 to TRBJ2-2; 9 bases agree with TRBD1. V dropped 6 bases and J dropped 6; count of bases not matched to a gene: 14. Looked up from germline, CDR1 is SGHNT and CDR2 is YENEEA. The CDR3 covers 17 residues.